Sequencing of this TCR beta chain was carried out in a study of blood T cell repertoires in COVID-19. Study context: Sample material is recorded as cDNA or gDNA derived from T cells, B-cell-depleted T cells, or PBMCs.

Authors' data handling: Nucleated cell number was recorded as an estimate derived from reference gene primer amplification. This table comes from immunoSEQ multiplex PCR, and its TCRdb copy is limited to in-frame clones, with some not included. V, J and clone size derive from that table, while D and trimming were established from the DNA sequence. This table holds roughly 60,000 clones, over 75% found once. V was shortened by 1 base and J by 10 bases, with 16 bases between the two germline ends. The CDR3 extends over 14 amino acids. From germline, CDR1 is MGHDK and CDR2 SYGVNS. The chain is built from TRBV25-1 and TRBJ1-1; maybe TRBD1 (5 bases). Sequencing was done on a sample of peripheral blood. The receptor's source is a human donor in a cohort sampled during active COVID-19. CDR3 protein: CASSESGRVKSAFF. CDR3 coding DNA: TGTGCCAGCAGTGAATCGGGCAGGGTTAAATCAGCTTTCTTT.